This T cell receptor (beta chain) derives from a study of response to subunit inactivated influenza vaccine. General observations from the study: Seasonal influenza vaccination, on each occasion, was suggested by the authors to recruit few new T cells.

TCRdb re-called the RT-PCR reads through MiXCR, storing one row per CDR3 protein. The table includes fewer than 600,000 distinct CDR3 sequences, under 8.5% detected once. This clonotype showed up just a few times. The target antigen is unknown. The CDR3 is 15 residues long. The ends lost 6 bases at V and 6 bases at J; junction bases unmatched: 14. CDR1 is DFQATT, CDR2 SNEGSKA, per germline (reference sequence). The genes are TRBV20-1 and TRBJ1-5; 7 bases map to TRBD1. The material was PBMCs from blood, obtained around 25 months after vaccination. The sequence was collected from a man aged 45 to 75 who received an inactivated influenza vaccine. The CDR3 DNA reads TGCAGTGCCTTCATCGACAGGGAAAGGGGTCAGCCCCAGCATTTT. Amino acids: CSAFIDRERGQPQHF.